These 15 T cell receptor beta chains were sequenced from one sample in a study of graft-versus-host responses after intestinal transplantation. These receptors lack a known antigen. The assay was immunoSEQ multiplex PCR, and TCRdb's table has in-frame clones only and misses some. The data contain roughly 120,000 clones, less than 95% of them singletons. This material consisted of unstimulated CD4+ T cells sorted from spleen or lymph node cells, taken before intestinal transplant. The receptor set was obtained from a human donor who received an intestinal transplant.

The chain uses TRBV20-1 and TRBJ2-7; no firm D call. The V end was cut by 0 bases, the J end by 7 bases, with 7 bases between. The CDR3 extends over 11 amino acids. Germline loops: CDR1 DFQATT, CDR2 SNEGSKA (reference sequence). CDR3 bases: TGCAGTGCTAGAGACCTCCGGGAGCAGTACTTC. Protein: CSARDLREQYF.

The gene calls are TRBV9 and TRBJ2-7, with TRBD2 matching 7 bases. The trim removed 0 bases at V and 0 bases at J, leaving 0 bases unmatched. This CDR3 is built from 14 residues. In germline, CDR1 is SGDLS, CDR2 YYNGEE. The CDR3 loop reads CASSVASGSYEQYF. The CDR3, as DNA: TGTGCCAGCAGCGTAGCTAGCGGCTCCTACGAGCAGTACTTC. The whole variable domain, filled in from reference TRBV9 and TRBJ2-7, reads DSGVTQTPKHLITATGQRVTLRCSPRSGDLSVYWYQQSLDQGLQFLIQYYNGEERAKGNILERFSAQQFPDLHSELNLSSLELGDSALYFCASSVASGSYEQYFGPGTRLTVT.

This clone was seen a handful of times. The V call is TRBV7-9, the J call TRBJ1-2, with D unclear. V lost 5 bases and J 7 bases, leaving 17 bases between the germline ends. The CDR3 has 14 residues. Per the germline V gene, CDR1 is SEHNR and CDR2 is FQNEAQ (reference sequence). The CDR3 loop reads CASSPDTGFTGYTF. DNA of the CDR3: TGTGCCAGCAGCCCAGATACGGGGTTTACTGGCTACACCTTC.

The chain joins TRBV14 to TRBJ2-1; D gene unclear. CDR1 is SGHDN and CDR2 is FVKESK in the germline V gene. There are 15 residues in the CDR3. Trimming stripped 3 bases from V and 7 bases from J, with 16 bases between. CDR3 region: CASSQFVTLWNEQFF. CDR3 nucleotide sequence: TGTGCCAGCAGCCAGTTCGTGACTCTCTGGAATGAGCAGTTCTTC.

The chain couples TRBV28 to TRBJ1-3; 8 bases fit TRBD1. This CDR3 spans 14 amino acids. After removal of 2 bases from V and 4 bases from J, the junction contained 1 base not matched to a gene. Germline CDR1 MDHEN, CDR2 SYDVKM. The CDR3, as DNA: TGTGCCAGCAGTTTAAACAGGGGGGGAAACACCATATATTTT. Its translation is CASSLNRGGNTIYF.

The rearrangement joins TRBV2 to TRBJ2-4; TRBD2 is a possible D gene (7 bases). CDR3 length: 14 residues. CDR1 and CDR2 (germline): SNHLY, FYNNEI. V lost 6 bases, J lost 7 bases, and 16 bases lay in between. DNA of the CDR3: TGTGCCAGCAGCGCACAGGGAGGGGGGAACATTCAGTACTTC. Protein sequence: CASSAQGGGNIQYF.

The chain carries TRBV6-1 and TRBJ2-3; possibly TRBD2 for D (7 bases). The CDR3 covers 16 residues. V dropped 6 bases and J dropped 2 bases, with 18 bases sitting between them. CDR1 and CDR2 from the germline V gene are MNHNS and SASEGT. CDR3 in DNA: TGTGCCAGCAGGGAAAAAAGGGGGGGAGACACAGATACGCAGTATTTT. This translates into CASREKRGGDTDTQYF.

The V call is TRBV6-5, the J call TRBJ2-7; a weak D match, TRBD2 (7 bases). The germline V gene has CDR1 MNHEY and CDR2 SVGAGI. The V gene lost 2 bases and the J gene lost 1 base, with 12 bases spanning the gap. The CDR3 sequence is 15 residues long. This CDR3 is CASSYRGEGSYEQYF. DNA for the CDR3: TGTGCCAGCAGTTACAGGGGGGAGGGATCCTACGAGCAGTACTTC.

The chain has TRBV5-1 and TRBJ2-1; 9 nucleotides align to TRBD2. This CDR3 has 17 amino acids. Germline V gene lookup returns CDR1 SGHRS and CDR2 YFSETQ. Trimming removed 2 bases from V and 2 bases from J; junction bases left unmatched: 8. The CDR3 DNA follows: TGCGCCAGCAGCTTCTGGTTTGGCGGGAGGGCCTACAATGAGCAGTTCTTC. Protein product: CASSFWFGGRAYNEQFF.

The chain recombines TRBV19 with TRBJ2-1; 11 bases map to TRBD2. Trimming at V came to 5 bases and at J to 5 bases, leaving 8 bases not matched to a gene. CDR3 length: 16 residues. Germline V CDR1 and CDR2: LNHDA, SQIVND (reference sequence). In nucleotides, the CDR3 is TGTGCCAGTAGTGGTACTAGCGGGGGTAAGCACAATGAGCAGTTCTTC. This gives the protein CASSGTSGGKHNEQFF.

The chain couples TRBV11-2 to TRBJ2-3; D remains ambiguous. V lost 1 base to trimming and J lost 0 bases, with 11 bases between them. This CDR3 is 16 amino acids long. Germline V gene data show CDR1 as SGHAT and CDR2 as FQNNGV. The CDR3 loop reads CASSLVPLTSTDTQYF. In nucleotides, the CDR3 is TGTGCCAGCAGCTTAGTGCCATTGACTAGCACAGATACGCAGTATTTT.

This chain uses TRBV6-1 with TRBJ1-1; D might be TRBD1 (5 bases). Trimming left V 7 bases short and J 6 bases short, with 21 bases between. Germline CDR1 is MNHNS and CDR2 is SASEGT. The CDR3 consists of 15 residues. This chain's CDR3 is CASIGQGFRYPEAFF. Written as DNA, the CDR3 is TGTGCCAGCATAGGCCAGGGCTTTCGTTACCCTGAAGCTTTCTTT.

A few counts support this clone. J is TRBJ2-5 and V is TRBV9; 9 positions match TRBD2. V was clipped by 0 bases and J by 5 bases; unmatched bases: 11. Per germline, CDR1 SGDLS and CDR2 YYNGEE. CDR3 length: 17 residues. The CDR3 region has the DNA TGTGCCAGCAGCGTAGGTTACCAGCGGGGGGCCGGGGAGACCCAGTACTTC. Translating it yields CASSVGYQRGAGETQYF.

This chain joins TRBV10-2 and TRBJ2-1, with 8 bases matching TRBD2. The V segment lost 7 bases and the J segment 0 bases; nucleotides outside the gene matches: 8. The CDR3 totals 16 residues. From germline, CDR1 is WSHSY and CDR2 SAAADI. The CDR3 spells CASTKAGASSYNEQFF. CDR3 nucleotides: TGCGCCAGCACCAAAGCGGGAGCGAGCTCCTACAATGAGCAGTTCTTC.

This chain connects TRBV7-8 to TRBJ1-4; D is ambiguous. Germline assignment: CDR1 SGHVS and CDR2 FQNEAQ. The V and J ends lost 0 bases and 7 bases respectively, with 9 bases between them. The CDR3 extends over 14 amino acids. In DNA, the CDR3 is TGTGCCAGCAGCTTAGCCCTCACATCTGAAAAACTGTTTTTT. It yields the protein CASSLALTSEKLFF.